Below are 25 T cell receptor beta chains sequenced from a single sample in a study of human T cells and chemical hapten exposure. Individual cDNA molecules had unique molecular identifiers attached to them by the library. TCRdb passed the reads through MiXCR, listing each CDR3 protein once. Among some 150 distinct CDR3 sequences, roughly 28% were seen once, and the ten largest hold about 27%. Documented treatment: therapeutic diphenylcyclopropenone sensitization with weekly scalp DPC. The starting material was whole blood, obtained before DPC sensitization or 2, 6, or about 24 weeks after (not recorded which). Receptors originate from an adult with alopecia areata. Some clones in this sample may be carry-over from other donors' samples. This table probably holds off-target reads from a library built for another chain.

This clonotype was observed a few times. The CDR3 loop is CASSTKGAQNTQYF. CDR3 sequence (DNA): TGTGCCAGCAGCACTAAGGGGGCGCAAAATACGCAGTATTTT. The rearrangement uses TRBV6-6 and TRBJ2-3; 7 nucleotides match TRBD1. Trimming took 6 bases from V and 7 from J; bases not matched to a gene: 10. CDR3 length equals 14 residues. CDR1 MNHNY and CDR2 SVGAGI come from the germline V gene (reference sequence).

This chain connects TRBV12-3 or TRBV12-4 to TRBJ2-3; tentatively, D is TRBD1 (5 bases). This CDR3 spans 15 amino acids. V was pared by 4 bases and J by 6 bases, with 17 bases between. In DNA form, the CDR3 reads TGTGCCAGCAGTTCCGATTTGAGTCCAGGGGATACGCAGTATTTT. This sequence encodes CASSSDLSPGDTQYF.

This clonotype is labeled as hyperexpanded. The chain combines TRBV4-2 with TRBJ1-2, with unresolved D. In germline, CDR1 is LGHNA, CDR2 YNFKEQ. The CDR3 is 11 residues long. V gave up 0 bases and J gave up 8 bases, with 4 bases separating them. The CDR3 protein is CASSQDRGYTF. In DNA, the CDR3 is TGTGCCAGCAGCCAAGATCGGGGCTACACCTTC.

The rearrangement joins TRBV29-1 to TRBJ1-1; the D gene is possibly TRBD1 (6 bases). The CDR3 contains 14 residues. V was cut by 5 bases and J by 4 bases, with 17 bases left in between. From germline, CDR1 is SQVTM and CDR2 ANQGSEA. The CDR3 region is CSVRGGQGSTEAFF. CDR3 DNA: TGCAGCGTTCGAGGGGGGCAAGGAAGCACTGAAGCTTTCTTT.

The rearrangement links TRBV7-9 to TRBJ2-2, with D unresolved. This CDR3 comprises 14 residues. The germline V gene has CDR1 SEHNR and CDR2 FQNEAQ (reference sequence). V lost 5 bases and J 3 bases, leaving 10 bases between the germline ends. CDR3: CASSARLHTGELFF. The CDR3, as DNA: TGTGCCAGCAGCGCCCGTCTCCACACCGGGGAGCTGTTTTTT.

As DNA, the CDR3 is TGTGCCAGCAGTTTAGGAGAGGCTTCTAACTATGGCTACACCTTC. Its translation: CASSLGEASNYGYTF. V and J are TRBV12-3 or TRBV12-4 and TRBJ1-2, with D unresolved. This CDR3 is built from 15 residues. V lost 1 base to trimming and J lost 0 bases, with 9 bases between them.

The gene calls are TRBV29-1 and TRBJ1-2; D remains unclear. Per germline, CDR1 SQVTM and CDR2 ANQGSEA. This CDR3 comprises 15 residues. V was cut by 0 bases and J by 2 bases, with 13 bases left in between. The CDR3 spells CSVEDLRVANYGYTF. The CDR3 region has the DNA TGCAGCGTTGAAGATCTTCGGGTGGCCAACTATGGCTACACCTTC.

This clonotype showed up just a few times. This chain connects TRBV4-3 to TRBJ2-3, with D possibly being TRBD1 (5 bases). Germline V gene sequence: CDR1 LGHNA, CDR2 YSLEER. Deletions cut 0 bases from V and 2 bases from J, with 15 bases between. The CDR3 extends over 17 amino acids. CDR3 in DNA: TGCGCCAGCAGCCAAGACTACGACAGTGTATACACAGATACGCAGTATTTT. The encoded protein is CASSQDYDSVYTDTQYF.

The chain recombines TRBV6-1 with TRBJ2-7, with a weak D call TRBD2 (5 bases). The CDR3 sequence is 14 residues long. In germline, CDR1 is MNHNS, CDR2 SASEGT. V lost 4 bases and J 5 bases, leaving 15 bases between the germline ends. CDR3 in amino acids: CASSVTLRGDEQYF. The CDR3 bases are TGTGCCAGCAGTGTGACACTTCGGGGAGACGAGCAGTACTTC.

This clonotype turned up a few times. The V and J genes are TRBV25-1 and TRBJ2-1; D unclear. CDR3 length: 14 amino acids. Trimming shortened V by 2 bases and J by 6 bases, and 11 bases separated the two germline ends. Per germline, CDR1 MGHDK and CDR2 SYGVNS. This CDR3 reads CASSEIPMSNEQFF. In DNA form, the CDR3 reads TGTGCCAGCAGTGAAATCCCAATGAGCAATGAGCAGTTCTTC.

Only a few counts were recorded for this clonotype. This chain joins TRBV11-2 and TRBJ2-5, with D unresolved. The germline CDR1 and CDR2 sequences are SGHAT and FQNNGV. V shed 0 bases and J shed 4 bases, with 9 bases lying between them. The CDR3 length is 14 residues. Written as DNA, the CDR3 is TGTGCCAGCAGCTTAGATAGGAAGATAGAGACCCAGTACTTC. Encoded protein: CASSLDRKIETQYF.

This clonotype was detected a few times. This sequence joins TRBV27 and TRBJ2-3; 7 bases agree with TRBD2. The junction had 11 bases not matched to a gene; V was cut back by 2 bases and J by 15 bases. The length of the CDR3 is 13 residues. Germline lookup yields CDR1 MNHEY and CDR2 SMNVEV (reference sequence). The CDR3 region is CASSLGGSPIRYF. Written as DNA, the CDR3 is TGTGCCAGCAGTTTAGGCGGGAGTCCCATCCGTTATTTT.

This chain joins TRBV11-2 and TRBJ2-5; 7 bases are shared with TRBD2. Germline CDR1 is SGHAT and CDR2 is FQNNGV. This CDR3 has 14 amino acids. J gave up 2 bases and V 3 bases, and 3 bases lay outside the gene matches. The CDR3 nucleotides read TGTGCCAGCAGCTTCCGGGACTATCAAGAGACCCAGTACTTC. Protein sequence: CASSFRDYQETQYF.

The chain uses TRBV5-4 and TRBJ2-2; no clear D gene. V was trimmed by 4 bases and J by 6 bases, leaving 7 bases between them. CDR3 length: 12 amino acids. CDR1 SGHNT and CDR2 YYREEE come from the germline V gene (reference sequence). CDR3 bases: TGTGCCAGCAGCCCCGGTCCCGGGGAGCTGTTTTTT. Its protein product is CASSPGPGELFF. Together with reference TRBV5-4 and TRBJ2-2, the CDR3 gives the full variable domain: ETGVTQSPTHLIKTRGQQVTLRCSSQSGHNTVSWYQQALGQGPQFIFQYYREEENGRGNFPPRFSGLQFPNYSSELNVNALELDDSALYLCASSPGPGELFFGEGSRLTVL.

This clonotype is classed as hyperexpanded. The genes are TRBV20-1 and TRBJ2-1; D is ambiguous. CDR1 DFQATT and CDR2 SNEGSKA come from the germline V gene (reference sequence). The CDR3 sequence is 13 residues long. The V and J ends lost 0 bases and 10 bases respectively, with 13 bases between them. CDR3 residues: CSAREIMAREQFF. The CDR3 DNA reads TGCAGTGCTAGAGAAATCATGGCTAGGGAGCAGTTCTTC.

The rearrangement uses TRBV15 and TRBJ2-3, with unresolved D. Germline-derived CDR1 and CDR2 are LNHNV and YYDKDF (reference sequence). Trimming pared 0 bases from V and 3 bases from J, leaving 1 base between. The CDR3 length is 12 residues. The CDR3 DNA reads TGTGCCACCAGCAGAGAGACAGATACGCAGTATTTT. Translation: CATSRETDTQYF.

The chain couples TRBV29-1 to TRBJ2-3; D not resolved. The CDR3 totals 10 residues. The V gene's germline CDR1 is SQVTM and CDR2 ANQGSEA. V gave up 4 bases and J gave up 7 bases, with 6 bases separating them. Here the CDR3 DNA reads TGCAGCGTTGTGGGAAATACGCAGTATTTT. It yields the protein CSVVGNTQYF.

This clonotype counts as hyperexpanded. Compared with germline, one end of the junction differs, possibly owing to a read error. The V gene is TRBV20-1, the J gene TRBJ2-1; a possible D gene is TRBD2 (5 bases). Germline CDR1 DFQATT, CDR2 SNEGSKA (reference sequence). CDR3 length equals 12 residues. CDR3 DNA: TGTAGTGCTAGACCGGGGATCTATGAGCAGTTCTTC. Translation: CSARPGIYEQFF.

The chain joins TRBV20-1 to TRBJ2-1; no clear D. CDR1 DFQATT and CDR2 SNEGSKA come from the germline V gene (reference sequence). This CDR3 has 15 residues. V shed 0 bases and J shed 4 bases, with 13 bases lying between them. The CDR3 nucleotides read TGCAGTGCTAGAGAAGATGGTCTAGTGTACAATGAGCAGTTCTTC. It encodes CSAREDGLVYNEQFF.

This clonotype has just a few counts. The CDR3 spells CASSFEGETQYF. Written as DNA, the CDR3 is TGTGCCAGCAGCTTTGAGGGCGAGACCCAGTACTTC. The chain combines TRBV11-2 with TRBJ2-5; perhaps TRBD2 as D (5 bases). The CDR3 contains 12 residues. The germline gives CDR1 SGHAT, CDR2 FQNNGV. Between the trimmed V and J ends, which lost 3 bases and 5 bases, there was a span of 7 bases.

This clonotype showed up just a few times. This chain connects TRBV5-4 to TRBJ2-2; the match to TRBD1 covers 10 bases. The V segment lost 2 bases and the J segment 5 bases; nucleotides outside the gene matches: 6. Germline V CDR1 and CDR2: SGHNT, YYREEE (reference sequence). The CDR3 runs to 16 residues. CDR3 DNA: TGTGCCAGCAGCTTAGGGCCGGGACAGGGGACCGGGGAGCTGTTTTTT. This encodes CASSLGPGQGTGELFF. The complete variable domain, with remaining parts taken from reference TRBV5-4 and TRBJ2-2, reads ETGVTQSPTHLIKTRGQQVTLRCSSQSGHNTVSWYQQALGQGPQFIFQYYREEENGRGNFPPRFSGLQFPNYSSELNVNALELDDSALYLCASSLGPGQGTGELFFGEGSRLTVL.

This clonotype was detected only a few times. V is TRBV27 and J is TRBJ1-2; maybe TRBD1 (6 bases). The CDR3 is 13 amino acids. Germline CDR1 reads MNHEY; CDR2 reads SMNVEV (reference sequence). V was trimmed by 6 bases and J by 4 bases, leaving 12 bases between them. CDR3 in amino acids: CASRDRTSYGYTF. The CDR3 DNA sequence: TGTGCCAGCAGAGACAGGACTTCCTATGGCTACACCTTC.

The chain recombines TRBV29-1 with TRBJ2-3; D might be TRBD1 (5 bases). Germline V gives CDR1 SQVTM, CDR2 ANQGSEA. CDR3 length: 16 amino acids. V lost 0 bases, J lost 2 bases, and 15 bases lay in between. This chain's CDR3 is CSVEDDLLGDTDTQYF. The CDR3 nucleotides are TGCAGCGTTGAAGACGATCTCTTAGGGGACACAGATACGCAGTATTTT.

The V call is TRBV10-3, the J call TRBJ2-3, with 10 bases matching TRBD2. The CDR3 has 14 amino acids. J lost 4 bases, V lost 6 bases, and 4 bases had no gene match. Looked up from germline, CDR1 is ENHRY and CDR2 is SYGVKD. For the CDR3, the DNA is TGTGCCATCAGGGGGACTAGCGTAGCAGATACGCAGTATTTT. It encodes CAIRGTSVADTQYF.

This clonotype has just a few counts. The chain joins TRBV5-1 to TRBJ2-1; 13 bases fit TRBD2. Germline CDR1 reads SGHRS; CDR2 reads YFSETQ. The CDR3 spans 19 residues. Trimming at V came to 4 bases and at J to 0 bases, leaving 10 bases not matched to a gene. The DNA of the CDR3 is TGCGCCAGCAGCCCAAGGACTAGCGGGGGTGTCCCCTCCTACAATGAGCAGTTCTTC. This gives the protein CASSPRTSGGVPSYNEQFF.